What follows is one T cell receptor beta chain and its context. These data belong to a study of blood T cell repertoires in COVID-19. On the study more broadly: The United States, Italy and Spain provided the acute and convalescent COVID-19 samples. The cDNA or gDNA used as material had been derived from T cells, B-cell-depleted T cells, or PBMCs.

Per the original methods: Cell counts per sample came from amplifying reference gene primers. Data came from immunoSEQ multiplex PCR; TCRdb stores just in-frame clones and leaves some out. V, J and clone size are taken as reported in that table, and D and trimming were inferred from the DNA itself. The table lists 400,000 or so clones, around nine tenths of them singletons. The ends lost 0 bases at V and 1 base at J; junction bases unmatched: 2. Germline V gene sequence: CDR1 MGHRA, CDR2 YSYEKL. The length of the CDR3 is 15 residues. This TCR derives from a human donor in a cohort sampled during active COVID-19. The sample was peripheral blood. J is TRBJ2-5 and V is TRBV4-1, with TRBD1 identical over 7 bases. The CDR3 region is CASSQEDRLQETQYF. The CDR3 DNA is TGCGCCAGCAGCCAAGAGGACAGGCTCCAAGAGACCCAGTACTTC.